Shown below are 31 T cell receptor beta chains from a single sample sequenced in a study of cytomegalovirus exposure and HLA in healthy donors. PCR used 60 Vbeta primers and 13 Jbeta primers. Some clones are missing from TCRdb's copy, which holds only in-frame ones; the method was immunoSEQ multiplex PCR. The sample carries 80,000 or so clones, roughly 72% recorded once. The sequencing sample was made of PBMCs. These receptors were collected from a woman aged 40-49 years in good health and CMV-seropositive.

CDR3 protein: CASSLSLTGNTEAFF. The CDR3 DNA reads TGTGCCAGCAGCCTTAGCCTGACAGGGAACACTGAAGCTTTCTTT. This chain connects TRBV11-2 to TRBJ1-1; tentatively, D is TRBD1 (6 bases). From germline, CDR1 is SGHAT and CDR2 FQNNGV. This CDR3 is 15 amino acids long. The ends were cut back, 5 bases at V and 1 base at J, with 14 bases in the middle.

This clone has just a few counts. The chain employs TRBV6-1 and TRBJ2-5; TRBD2 matches at 10 bases. This CDR3 has 14 residues. Germline assignment: CDR1 MNHNS and CDR2 SASEGT. The V and J ends lost 11 bases and 5 bases, in that order; junction bases with no gene match: 11. The CDR3 is CAASGRVGGETQYF. The CDR3 region has the DNA TGTGCCGCCAGCGGGAGGGTTGGAGGGGAGACCCAGTACTTC.

The rearrangement joins TRBV10-3 to TRBJ2-7; the D is unclear. V dropped 0 bases and J dropped 3 bases, with 15 bases sitting between them. CDR1 and CDR2 from the germline V gene are ENHRY and SYGVKD. The CDR3 has 16 amino acids. This CDR3 reads CAISESGSTPNYEQYF. The CDR3 nucleotides read TGTGCCATCAGTGAGTCGGGCAGCACGCCAAACTACGAGCAGTACTTC.

V gene TRBV5-4 combines with J gene TRBJ2-5, with D perhaps TRBD2 (6 bases). Trimming took off 1 base at V and 7 bases at J, with 23 bases between the two ends. CDR3 length equals 17 residues. Germline CDR1 reads SGHNT; CDR2 reads YYREEE (reference sequence). CDR3 in amino acids: CASSLFSRDSASGTQYF. In DNA form, the CDR3 reads TGTGCCAGCAGCTTGTTTTCGAGGGACTCCGCCTCGGGGACCCAGTACTTC.

The CDR3 is CASSHRDRGQDTQYF. The CDR3 coding sequence is TGCGCCAGCAGCCACCGGGACAGGGGGCAAGATACGCAGTATTTT. The chain uses TRBV5-1 and TRBJ2-3; 12 nucleotides align to TRBD1. The ends lost 4 bases at V and 5 bases at J; junction bases unmatched: 5. In germline, CDR1 is SGHRS, CDR2 YFSETQ. This CDR3 comprises 15 residues.

This clone was recorded a few times. V gene TRBV10-2 combines with J gene TRBJ1-2; D unclear. CDR3 length: 15 amino acids. The germline V gene encodes CDR1 WSHSY and CDR2 SAAADI. The V end lost 0 bases, the J end lost 2 bases, and 10 bases lay between the germline ends. CDR3 nucleotides: TGCGCCAGCAGTGAGTCGGCCCTGAGGAACTATGGCTACACCTTC. This gives the protein CASSESALRNYGYTF.

The chain joins TRBV5-1 to TRBJ2-3; unclear D gene. This CDR3 comprises 15 residues. V was trimmed by 0 bases and J by 8 bases, leaving 16 bases between them. The germline V gene encodes CDR1 SGHRS and CDR2 YFSETQ. CDR3 protein: CASSLEVTQPGTQYF. CDR3 DNA: TGCGCCAGCAGCTTGGAGGTGACTCAGCCGGGTACGCAGTATTTT.

V gene TRBV29-1 combines with J gene TRBJ1-2, with 9 bases that match TRBD1. V lost 6 bases and J lost 8; bases outside the gene matches: 7. The CDR3 sequence is 12 residues long. Germline loops: CDR1 SQVTM, CDR2 ANQGSEA. The DNA for the CDR3 is TGCAGCGTATTAACAGGGGGCACGGGCTACACCTTC. Translated: CSVLTGGTGYTF.

The table lists this clone with a few counts. This rearrangement joins TRBV4-1 to TRBJ1-1; 7 nucleotides align to TRBD1. Trimming at V came to 0 bases and at J to 8 bases, leaving 24 bases not matched to a gene. Germline V gives CDR1 MGHRA, CDR2 YSYEKL. The length of the CDR3 is 20 residues. CDR3 nucleotide sequence: TGCGCCAGCAGCCAAGATAGAGGGACAGCACGGTCTGAAAGGAAGAAGGAAGCTTTCTTT. Translated, it gives CASSQDRGTARSERKKEAFF.

The V and J genes are TRBV6-5 and TRBJ1-2, with 9 bases aligning to TRBD1. Germline V gene lookup returns CDR1 MNHEY and CDR2 SVGAGI. This CDR3 is built from 15 residues. Trimming at V came to 0 bases and at J to 5 bases, leaving 4 bases not matched to a gene. The CDR3 reads CASSYSWGQGYGYTF. CDR3 bases: TGTGCCAGCAGTTACTCGTGGGGACAGGGATATGGCTACACCTTC.

This clone was recorded only once. In DNA form, the CDR3 reads TGTGCCAGTAGCCTCAGGACTAGCAGTGGAGAGACCCAGTACTTC. It specifies CASSLRTSSGETQYF. V is TRBV19 and J is TRBJ2-5; 8 bases are a match to TRBD2. The germline V gene has CDR1 LNHDA and CDR2 SQIVND (reference sequence). Trimming cost V 6 bases and J 4 bases; bases outside gene matches: 10. There are 15 residues in the CDR3.

The rearrangement joins TRBV30 to TRBJ2-7; tentatively, D is TRBD1 (6 bases). Trimming removed 2 bases at V and 4 bases at J, with 12 bases between. The CDR3 has 13 residues. Germline V gene lookup returns CDR1 GTSNPN and CDR2 SVGIG (reference sequence). CDR3 bases: TGTGCCTGGAGTCGATTTCAGGGGTACGAGCAGTACTTC. Translating gives CAWSRFQGYEQYF. Full variable domain (missing parts from reference TRBV30 and TRBJ2-7): SQTIHQWPATLVQPVGSPLSLECTVEGTSNPNLYWYRQAAGRGLQLLFYSVGIGQISSEVPQNLSASRPQDRQFILSSKKLLLSDSGFYLCAWSRFQGYEQYFGPGTRLTVT.

This chain joins TRBV5-4 and TRBJ1-1, with TRBD1 identical over 7 bases. The V segment lost 4 bases and the J segment 0 bases; nucleotides outside the gene matches: 6. CDR1 is SGHNT, CDR2 YYREEE, per germline (reference sequence). The CDR3 consists of 15 residues. CDR3 protein: CASSPGTAMNTEAFF. In DNA form, the CDR3 reads TGTGCCAGCAGCCCCGGGACAGCCATGAACACTGAAGCTTTCTTT.

J is TRBJ1-1 and V is TRBV30; D unresolved. Trimming took off 4 bases at V and 5 bases at J, with 11 bases between the two ends. CDR1 is GTSNPN, CDR2 SVGIG, per germline (reference sequence). The CDR3 is made up of 12 amino acids. The CDR3 sequence is CAWKFGETEAFF. CDR3 DNA: TGTGCCTGGAAATTCGGAGAGACTGAAGCTTTCTTT.

This clone occurred a few times. This chain uses TRBV10-3 with TRBJ2-1, with 14 bases matching TRBD2. V was clipped by 0 bases and J by 9 bases; unmatched bases: 4. The CDR3 loop spans 16 amino acids. Germline CDR1 is ENHRY and CDR2 is SYGVKD. The CDR3 DNA reads TGTGCCATCAGTGAGTCCGGACTAGCGGGAGGTAGTGAGCAGTTCTTC. It codes for CAISESGLAGGSEQFF.

This clone was found once. The chain employs TRBV27 and TRBJ2-4; maybe TRBD1 (5 bases). The CDR3 totals 12 residues. Germline V gene lookup returns CDR1 MNHEY and CDR2 SMNVEV (reference sequence). V lost 6 bases and J 6 bases, leaving 9 bases between the germline ends. The CDR3 reads CASRGPLNIQYF. CDR3 in DNA: TGTGCCAGCAGGGGGCCGCTAAACATTCAGTACTTC.

This clone was recorded a few times. This rearrangement joins TRBV19 to TRBJ1-4, with D possibly matching TRBD1 (6 bases). Germline-derived CDR1 and CDR2 are LNHDA and SQIVND (reference sequence). Trimming shortened V by 4 bases and J by 5 bases, and 11 bases separated the two germline ends. The CDR3 totals 14 residues. The CDR3 nucleotides are TGTGCCAGTAGTAGAACAGGGAGAAATGAAAAACTGTTTTTT. Translating gives CASSRTGRNEKLFF.

The chain combines TRBV7-9 with TRBJ1-6; no reliable D call. V lost 2 bases and J lost 5, with 7 bases in between. The CDR3 has 14 residues. Germline CDR1 is SEHNR and CDR2 is FQNEAQ (reference sequence). CDR3 sequence: CASSLHRDNSPLHF. The CDR3 DNA sequence: TGTGCCAGCAGCTTACACCGGGATAATTCACCCCTCCACTTT.

The chain joins TRBV29-1 to TRBJ2-3; TRBD2 matches at 7 bases. This CDR3 spans 15 amino acids. CDR1 SQVTM and CDR2 ANQGSEA come from the germline V gene. Trimming at V came to 7 bases and at J to 1 base, leaving 11 bases not matched to a gene. The CDR3 loop reads CSARKASGGTDTQYF. The CDR3 coding sequence is TGCAGCGCCCGAAAGGCTAGCGGAGGCACAGATACGCAGTATTTT.

This clone was observed a few times. This chain connects TRBV19 to TRBJ1-5; 7 nucleotides agree with TRBD1. The length of the CDR3 is 15 residues. Trimming removed 3 bases from V and 3 bases from J; junction bases left unmatched: 5. CDR1 and CDR2 (germline): LNHDA, SQIVND (reference sequence). The CDR3 sequence: CASSMTGFINQPQHF. The CDR3 bases are TGTGCCAGTAGTATGACAGGGTTTATCAATCAGCCCCAGCATTTT. Full variable domain (remainder filled in from reference TRBV19 and TRBJ1-5): DGGITQSPKYLFRKEGQNVTLSCEQNLNHDAMYWYRQDPGQGLRLIYYSQIVNDFQKGDIAEGYSVSREKKESFPLTVTSAQKNPTAFYLCASSMTGFINQPQHFGDGTRLSIL.

This clone has only a few counts. The chain combines TRBV7-9 with TRBJ2-1; D perhaps matches TRBD2 (5 bases). Per the germline V gene, CDR1 is SEHNR and CDR2 is FQNEAQ (reference sequence). Trimming left V 2 bases short and J 10 bases short, with 12 bases between. CDR3 length: 13 amino acids. CDR3 loop: CASSLPTGWEQFF. The CDR3 nucleotides are TGTGCCAGCAGCTTACCAACGGGGTGGGAGCAGTTCTTC.

The chain couples TRBV5-1 to TRBJ2-7; TRBD2 matches at 13 bases. The V gene's germline CDR1 is SGHRS and CDR2 YFSETQ. V was clipped by 0 bases and J by 3 bases; unmatched bases: 3. There are 16 residues in the CDR3. CDR3 nucleotides: TGCGCCAGCAGCTTGGGTGGGACTAGCGGGATCTACGAGCAGTACTTC. This codes for CASSLGGTSGIYEQYF.

V and J are TRBV5-1 and TRBJ2-1; 7 bases fit TRBD2. The CDR3 spans 16 residues. V was clipped by 4 bases and J by 0 bases; unmatched bases: 7. Germline lookup yields CDR1 SGHRS and CDR2 YFSETQ. CDR3 sequence reads: CASSPIGGSSYNEQFF. The CDR3 nucleotides read TGCGCCAGCAGCCCGATCGGGGGGAGCTCCTACAATGAGCAGTTCTTC.

In this sample, this clone turned up once. The genes are TRBV5-6 and TRBJ1-4; 9 bases are a match to TRBD1. CDR1 is SGHDT and CDR2 is YYEEEE in the germline V gene. The V segment lost 4 bases and the J segment 8 bases; nucleotides outside the gene matches: 9. The CDR3 totals 15 residues. The CDR3: CASSQMTGGEEKLFF. The CDR3 DNA sequence: TGTGCCAGCAGCCAAATGACAGGGGGGGAAGAAAAACTGTTTTTT.

This clone was counted a single time. This chain links TRBV9 with TRBJ1-1; tentatively, D is TRBD1 (6 bases). V lost 0 bases, J lost 5 bases, and 17 bases lay in between. CDR1 SGDLS and CDR2 YYNGEE come from the germline V gene. This CDR3 has 16 residues. DNA for the CDR3: TGTGCCAGCAGCGTAGACCCCTCTGTAGGGGGAACTGAAGCTTTCTTT. This encodes CASSVDPSVGGTEAFF.

The V gene is TRBV19, the J gene TRBJ1-2; 8 positions match TRBD1. The junction had 2 bases not matched to a gene; V was cut back by 3 bases and J by 2 bases. The CDR3 is 14 residues long. Germline assignment: CDR1 LNHDA and CDR2 SQIVND (reference sequence). The CDR3 DNA is TGTGCCAGTAGTATGACAGGGGCGAACTATGGCTACACCTTC. This translates into CASSMTGANYGYTF.

The J gene is TRBJ1-2, the V gene TRBV30; TRBD1 is a possible D gene (5 bases). The V end lost 0 bases, the J end lost 5 bases, and 19 bases lay between the germline ends. Germline loops: CDR1 GTSNPN, CDR2 SVGIG (reference sequence). This CDR3 spans 16 amino acids. For the CDR3, the DNA is TGTGCCTGGAGTGTACGGCACAGGCAGGATTTATATGGCTACACCTTC. This gives the protein CAWSVRHRQDLYGYTF.

This chain links TRBV5-1 with TRBJ1-1; D unclear. The V gene lost 2 bases and the J gene lost 0 bases, with 20 bases spanning the gap. This CDR3 contains 18 residues. Germline V gene sequence: CDR1 SGHRS, CDR2 YFSETQ. The CDR3 DNA reads TGCGCCAGCAGCTTATACGGGTCTCCTCCCCTTATGAACACTGAAGCTTTCTTT. Amino acid sequence: CASSLYGSPPLMNTEAFF.

V and J are TRBV5-1 and TRBJ1-5; 11 nucleotides line up with TRBD1. The germline CDR1 and CDR2 sequences are SGHRS and YFSETQ. V dropped 0 bases and J dropped 5; count of bases not matched to a gene: 1. The CDR3 has 15 residues. CDR3 sequence reads: CASSLGTGGDQPQHF. The CDR3 region has the DNA TGCGCCAGCAGCTTGGGGACAGGGGGCGATCAGCCCCAGCATTTT. The full variable domain, rest sourced from reference TRBV5-1 and TRBJ1-5, is KAGVTQTPRYLIKTRGQQVTLSCSPISGHRSVSWYQQTPGQGLQFLFEYFSETQRNKGNFPGRFSGRQFSNSRSEMNVSTLELGDSALYLCASSLGTGGDQPQHFGDGTRLSIL.

This sequence joins TRBV10-1 and TRBJ1-1; 10 bases match TRBD1. CDR3 length: 14 amino acids. CDR1 and CDR2 from the germline V gene are WNHNN and SYGVQD (reference sequence). J was trimmed by 7 bases and V by 5 bases; bases with no gene match: 7. This CDR3 reads CASSPSGTGVEAFF. The CDR3 bases are TGCGCCAGCAGTCCCTCCGGGACAGGGGTTGAAGCTTTCTTT.

J is TRBJ2-7 and V is TRBV27; possible D gene TRBD2, 5 bases. In germline, CDR1 is MNHEY, CDR2 SMNVEV (reference sequence). The CDR3 extends over 18 amino acids. Trimming left V 2 bases short and J 0 bases short, with 20 bases between. CDR3 residues: CASSLRALATVSSYEQYF. DNA of the CDR3: TGTGCCAGCAGTTTACGGGCATTAGCGACGGTTAGCTCCTACGAGCAGTACTTC.